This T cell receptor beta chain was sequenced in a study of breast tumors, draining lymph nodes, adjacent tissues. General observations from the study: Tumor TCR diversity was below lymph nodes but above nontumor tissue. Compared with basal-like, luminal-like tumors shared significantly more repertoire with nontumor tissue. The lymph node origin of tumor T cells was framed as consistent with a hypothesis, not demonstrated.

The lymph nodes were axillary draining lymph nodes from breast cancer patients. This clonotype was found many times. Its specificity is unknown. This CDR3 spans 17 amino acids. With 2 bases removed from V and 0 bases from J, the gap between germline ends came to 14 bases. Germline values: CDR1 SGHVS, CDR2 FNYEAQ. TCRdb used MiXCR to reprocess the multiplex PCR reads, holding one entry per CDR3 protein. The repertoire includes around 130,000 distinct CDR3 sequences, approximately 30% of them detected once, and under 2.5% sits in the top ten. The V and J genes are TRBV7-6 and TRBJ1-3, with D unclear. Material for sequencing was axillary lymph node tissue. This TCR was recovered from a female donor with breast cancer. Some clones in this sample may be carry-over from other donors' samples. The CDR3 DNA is TGTGCCAGCAGCTTATTCCGGGGTGGAAGCTCTGGAAACACCATATATTTT. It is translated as CASSLFRGGSSGNTIYF.